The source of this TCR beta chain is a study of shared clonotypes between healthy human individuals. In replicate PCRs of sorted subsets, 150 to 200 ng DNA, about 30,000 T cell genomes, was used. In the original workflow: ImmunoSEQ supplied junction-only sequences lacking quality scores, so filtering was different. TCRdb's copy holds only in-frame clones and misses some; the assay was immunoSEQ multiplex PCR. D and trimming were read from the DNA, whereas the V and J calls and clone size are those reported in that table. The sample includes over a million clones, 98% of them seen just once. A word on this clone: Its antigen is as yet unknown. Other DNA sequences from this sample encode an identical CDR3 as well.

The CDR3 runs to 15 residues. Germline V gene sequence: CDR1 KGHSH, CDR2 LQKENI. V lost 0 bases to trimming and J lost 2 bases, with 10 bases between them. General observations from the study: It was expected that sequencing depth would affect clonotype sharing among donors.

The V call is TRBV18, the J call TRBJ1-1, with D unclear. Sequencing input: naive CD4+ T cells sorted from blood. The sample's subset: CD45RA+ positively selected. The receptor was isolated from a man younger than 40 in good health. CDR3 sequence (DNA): TGTGCCAGCTCACCACCGGGGAGGGTTAACACTGAAGCTTTCTTT. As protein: CASSPPGRVNTEAFF.